This note documents a single T cell receptor (beta chain) sequence. An end of the junction does not agree with germline; a read error may underlie this. Germline V lookup: CDR1 MNHEY, CDR2 SVGAGI. This CDR3 spans 14 amino acids. TCRdb ran MiXCR on the RT-PCR reads and lists one entry per CDR3 protein. The sample carries fewer than 800,000 distinct CDR3 sequences, 13% to 15% recorded once. The clonotype originates from a female donor in good health, serving as a healthy control. V usage is TRBV6-5 and J usage is TRBJ1-1; unclear D gene. Sequencing used memory CD4+ T cells from blood. The CDR3 spells CASSYRAGGTGAFF. Written as DNA, the CDR3 is TGTGCCAGCAGTTACCGGGCCGGCGGAACTGGAGCTTTCTTT.